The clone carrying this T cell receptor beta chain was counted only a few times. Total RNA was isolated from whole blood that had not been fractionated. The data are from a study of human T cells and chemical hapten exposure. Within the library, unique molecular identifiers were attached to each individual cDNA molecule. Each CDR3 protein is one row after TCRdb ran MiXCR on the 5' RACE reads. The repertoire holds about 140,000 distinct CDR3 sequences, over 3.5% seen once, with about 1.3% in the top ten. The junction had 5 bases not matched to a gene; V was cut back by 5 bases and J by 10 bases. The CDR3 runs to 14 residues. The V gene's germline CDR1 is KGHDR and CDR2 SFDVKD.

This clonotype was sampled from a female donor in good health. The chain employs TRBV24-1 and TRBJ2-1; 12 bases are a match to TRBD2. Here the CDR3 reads CATSASGGVREQFF. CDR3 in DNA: TGTGCCACCAGTGCTAGCGGGGGGGTAAGAGAGCAGTTCTTC.